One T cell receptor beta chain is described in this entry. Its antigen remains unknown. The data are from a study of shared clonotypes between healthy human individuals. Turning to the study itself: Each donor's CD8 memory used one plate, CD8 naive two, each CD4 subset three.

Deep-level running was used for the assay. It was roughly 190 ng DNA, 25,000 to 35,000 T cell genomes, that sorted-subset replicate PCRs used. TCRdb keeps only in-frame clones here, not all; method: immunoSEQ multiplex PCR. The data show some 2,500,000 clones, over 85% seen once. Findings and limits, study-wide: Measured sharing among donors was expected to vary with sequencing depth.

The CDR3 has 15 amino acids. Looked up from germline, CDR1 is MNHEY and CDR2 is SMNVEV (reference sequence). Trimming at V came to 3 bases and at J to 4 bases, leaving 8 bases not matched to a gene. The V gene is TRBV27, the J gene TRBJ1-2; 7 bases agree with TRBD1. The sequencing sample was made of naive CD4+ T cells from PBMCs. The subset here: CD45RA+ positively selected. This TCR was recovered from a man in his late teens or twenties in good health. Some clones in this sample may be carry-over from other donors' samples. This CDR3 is CASSFPTDRAYGYTF. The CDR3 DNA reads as TGTGCCAGCAGTTTCCCCACCGACAGGGCCTATGGCTACACCTTC.